This TCR beta chain was recovered during a study of CD8+ T cells in alopecia areata. Study observations and caveats: More clonal than normal scalp was lesional scalp, particularly alopecia totalis/universalis.

Sorting of pooled cutaneous lymph node cells was based on CD4, CD8alpha, NKG2D, NKG2ACE and other markers. The CDR3 extends over 15 amino acids. Trimming cost V 1 base and J 3 bases, with 9 bases left between them. In germline, CDR1 is LGHNA, CDR2 YNLKQL (reference sequence). In regard to this clone: The antigen is unknown. Gene labels here are mouse ones. The CDR3 goes on 4 residues after the read ends, and that part is filled in from the germline J gene.

It was cDNA, reverse transcribed from extracted RNA, that served as the sequencing template. The repertoire was sequenced with immunoSEQ multiplex PCR; TCRdb's copy has only in-frame clones and lacks some. The table lists under 350,000 clones, with no singletons. This rearrangement joins TRBV5 to TRBJ2-2, with TRBD1 as a possible D gene (6 bases). Sequencing was carried out using CD4+ T cells sorted from a lymph node. This TCR derives from a C3H/HeJ mouse with alopecia areata. Mice of this strain are of MHC haplotype H2-k. Incomplete CDR3 DNA: TGTGCCAGCAGCCAAGTCCCAGGGGACACCGGG. Residues: CASSQVPGDTG. The whole CDR3 reads CASSQVPGDTGQLYF.